This entry features one T cell receptor beta chain sequence. Its specificity is unknown. This specimen belongs to a study of T cells in Graves' hyperthyroidism and ophthalmopathy. Regarding the study as a whole: Classification by a 13 V-J model distinguished ophthalmopathy from stable hyperthyroidism. Blood also carried most thyroid clonotypes expanded above 0.001.

Based on clinical symptoms, serum thyroxine and TRAb, thyroid ultrasound and orbital computed tomography, diagnoses were reached. PBMCs were derived from about 10 ml fresh peripheral blood. The TCR beta CDR3 regions underwent amplification using RNA transcripts as the source. HTBI primers drove first-round RT-PCR of the TCR CDR3. TCRdb reprocessed the multiplex PCR reads via MiXCR and lists one record per CDR3 protein. The sample records fewer than 350,000 distinct CDR3 sequences, roughly 18% being singletons. This sequence originates from a woman aged 50 to 60 with Graves' hyperthyroidism. Specimen: blood.

The CDR3 region has the DNA TGTGCCAGCAGCTTAACGCGGGGTAGCTCCTACGAGCAGTACTTC. Its protein product is CASSLTRGSSYEQYF. The chain links TRBV7-2 to TRBJ2-7, with a tentative D call TRBD2 (6 bases). The CDR3 extends over 15 amino acids. Germline assignment: CDR1 SGHTA and CDR2 FQGNSA. Trimming cost V 2 bases and J 0 bases, with 11 bases left between them.